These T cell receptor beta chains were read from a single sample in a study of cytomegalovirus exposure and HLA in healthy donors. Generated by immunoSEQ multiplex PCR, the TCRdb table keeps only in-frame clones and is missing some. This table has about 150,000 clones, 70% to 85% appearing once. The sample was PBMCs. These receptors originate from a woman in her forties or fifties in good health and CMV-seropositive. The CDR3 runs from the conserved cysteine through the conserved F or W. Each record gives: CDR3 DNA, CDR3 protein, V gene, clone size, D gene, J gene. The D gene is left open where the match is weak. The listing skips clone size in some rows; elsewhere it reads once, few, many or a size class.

TGCAGCGCCCTCACGACAGCCAGCTCCTACGAGCAGTACTTC	CSALTTASSYEQYF	TRBV29-1	NA	NA	TRBJ2-7
TGTGCCAGCAGCCAATTGGGGGGCACCGGGGAGCTGTTTTTT	CASSQLGGTGELFF	TRBV14	NA	NA	TRBJ2-2
TGTGCCAGCAGCTTAGCTAGCCGAATCACAGATACGCAGTATTTT	CASSLASRITDTQYF	TRBV7-9	NA	NA	TRBJ2-3
TGTGCCAGCAGCCCCAGGAAACCGCAAAACACCGGGGAGCTGTTTTTT	CASSPRKPQNTGELFF	TRBV5-6	NA	NA	TRBJ2-2
TGTGCCAGCTCACCGGCCATGAGCAGGGGGGCCAACGTCCTGACTTTC	CASSPAMSRGANVLTF	TRBV18	NA	NA	TRBJ2-6
TGTGCCAGCAGTCCATCGGGGAGGGGCTTTGAAGCTTTCTTT	CASSPSGRGFEAFF	TRBV27	NA	NA	TRBJ1-1
TGTGCCACCAGCTATAGCACAGGGGAGTTCATTTTTTTAGTAAGGGGTATGGGCTACACCTTC	CATSYSTGEFIFLVRGMGYTF	TRBV15	few	TRBD1	TRBJ1-2
TGTGCCAGCAGCTCCGGGACATATAATGAAAAACTGTTTTTT	CASSSGTYNEKLFF	TRBV7-9	NA	NA	TRBJ1-4
TGCGCCAGCAGCTTGCGACTAGCGGGGGAGGTAGAGCAGTTCTTC	CASSLRLAGEVEQFF	TRBV5-1	NA	TRBD2	TRBJ2-1
TGTGCCAGCTCGAACGACAGGAACACTGAAGCTTTCTTT	CASSNDRNTEAFF	TRBV18	NA	NA	TRBJ1-1
TGTGCCTCGGTGGAGCGCAATGAGCAGTTCTTC	CASVERNEQFF	TRBV10-3	NA	NA	TRBJ2-1
TGTGCCAGCAGTGAATTGGTGACAGGGGGCGTTCAGCCCCAGCATTTT	CASSELVTGGVQPQHF	TRBV6-1	NA	TRBD1	TRBJ1-5
TGCGCCAGCAGTGAAGCGGGGGGTCTCCCGAAGAAGCAGTACTTC	CASSEAGGLPKKQYF	TRBV10-1	NA	TRBD2	TRBJ2-7
TGTGCCAGCAGAGGACAGGGTAATAATTCACCCCTCCACTTT	CASRGQGNNSPLHF	TRBV2	NA	TRBD1	TRBJ1-6
TGTGCCAGCAGCTTCAGACAACAGCCCCAGCATTTT	CASSFRQQPQHF	TRBV7-9	NA	NA	TRBJ1-5
TGTGCCAGCAGACAGGGCTACGAGCAGTACTTC	CASRQGYEQYF	TRBV6-1	NA	NA	TRBJ2-7
TGTGCCAGTAGTACCTCCGCCTCAGGGTGGGATACGCAGTATTTT	CASSTSASGWDTQYF	TRBV19	NA	NA	TRBJ2-3
TGTGCCAGCAGTCGACAGGGCAAGGGCTACACCTTC	CASSRQGKGYTF	TRBV6-5	once	TRBD1	TRBJ1-2
TGTGCCAGCAGCCTGTCGGGACAGGGTGAGGAAAAACTGTTTTTT	CASSLSGQGEEKLFF	TRBV5-6	NA	TRBD1	TRBJ1-4
TGCGCCAGCAGCCGTACACCTAGCGGGGGGCCAAACACAGATACGCAGTATTTT	CASSRTPSGGPNTDTQYF	TRBV4-3	NA	TRBD2	TRBJ2-3